This entry lists 26 T cell receptor beta chains sequenced from one sample in a study of blood T cell repertoires in COVID-19. TCRdb's table, derived via immunoSEQ multiplex PCR, lists solely in-frame clones and lacks some. Seen here are 150,000 to 200,000 clones, around 80% observed once, and the top ten hold approximately 18%. The sequenced sample was peripheral blood. These receptors were collected from an elderly woman with acute or convalescent COVID-19.

This clone came up once. The chain is built from TRBV6-6 and TRBJ2-1, with TRBD1 matching over 7 bases. Germline V lookup: CDR1 MNHNY, CDR2 SVGAGI (reference sequence). The CDR3 sequence is 15 residues long. The trim removed 8 bases at V and 2 bases at J, leaving 9 bases unmatched. The DNA for the CDR3 is TGTGCCAGCGGATTCAAAGGGACAGCCTACAATGAGCAGTTCTTC. This codes for CASGFKGTAYNEQFF.

V and J are TRBV28 and TRBJ2-3; D may be TRBD2 (5 bases). The germline gives CDR1 MDHEN, CDR2 SYDVKM. The CDR3 runs to 13 residues. Deletions cut 5 bases from V and 4 bases from J, with 10 bases between. As DNA, the CDR3 is TGTGCCAGCAGTCCGGGGAACGCAGATACGCAGTATTTT. Protein: CASSPGNADTQYF. Full variable domain (missing parts from reference TRBV28 and TRBJ2-3): DVKVTQSSRYLVKRTGEKVFLECVQDMDHENMFWYRQDPGLGLRLIYFSYDVKMKEKGDIPEGYSVSREKKERFSLILESASTNQTSMYLCASSPGNADTQYFGPGTRLTVL.

This clone turned up a few times. The V call is TRBV5-1, the J call TRBJ2-1, with 8 bases lining up with TRBD1. The CDR3 totals 15 residues. The junction had 5 bases not matched to a gene; V was cut back by 4 bases and J by 2 bases. The germline gives CDR1 SGHRS, CDR2 YFSETQ. DNA for the CDR3: TGCGCCAGCAGCGGGACAGGAGTTGCCTACAATGAGCAGTTCTTC. This sequence encodes CASSGTGVAYNEQFF.

The chain joins TRBV7-2 to TRBJ2-5, with D possibly TRBD2 on 5 matching bases. Germline V gives CDR1 SGHTA, CDR2 FQGNSA. Trimming removed 1 base from V and 1 base from J, with 7 bases in between. There are 14 residues in the CDR3. The CDR3 loop reads CASSLGGFQETQYF. CDR3 nucleotides: TGTGCCAGCAGCTTAGGAGGGTTCCAAGAGACCCAGTACTTC.

The rearrangement joins TRBV27 to TRBJ1-2, with 7 bases that match TRBD1. This CDR3 has 14 residues. Germline-derived CDR1 and CDR2 are MNHEY and SMNVEV (reference sequence). Unmatched junction bases numbered 8, after V lost 8 bases and J lost 2 bases. CDR3 in amino acids: CASAPGQLNYGYTF. The CDR3, as DNA: TGTGCCAGCGCGCCGGGACAGTTGAACTATGGCTACACCTTC.

CDR3 nucleotide sequence: TGTGCCAGCAGTGCAGGAATCAATTCACCCCTCCACTTT. It codes for CASSAGINSPLHF. The chain couples TRBV2 to TRBJ1-6; no reliable D call. The CDR3 is 13 amino acids. Looked up from germline, CDR1 is SNHLY and CDR2 is FYNNEI. Trimming left V 4 bases short and J 7 bases short, with 8 bases between. The full variable domain, completed using reference TRBV2 and TRBJ1-6, is EPEVTQTPSHQVTQMGQEVILRCVPISNHLYFYWYRQILGQKVEFLVSFYNNEISEKSEIFDDQFSVERPDGSNFTLKIRSTKLEDSAMYFCASSAGINSPLHFGNGTRLTVT.

The chain links TRBV6-1 to TRBJ2-7; 7 positions match TRBD2. Germline CDR1 is MNHNS and CDR2 is SASEGT. Trimming at V came to 3 bases and at J to 1 base, leaving 12 bases not matched to a gene. The CDR3 runs to 17 residues. CDR3 nucleotide sequence: TGTGCCAGCAGTGATGGGGAGGGGCGCCGACTTTCCTACGAGCAGTACTTC. Amino acid sequence: CASSDGEGRRLSYEQYF.

V gene TRBV5-1 combines with J gene TRBJ2-2, with D possibly being TRBD1 (5 bases). V was trimmed by 4 bases and J by 6 bases, leaving 7 bases between them. Germline-derived CDR1 and CDR2 are SGHRS and YFSETQ. This CDR3 contains 12 residues. CDR3: CASSRGSGELFF. CDR3 in DNA: TGCGCCAGCAGCAGGGGCTCCGGGGAGCTGTTTTTT.

The rearrangement joins TRBV7-9 to TRBJ2-1; 10 nucleotides match TRBD1. The CDR3 consists of 16 residues. Per the germline V gene, CDR1 is SEHNR and CDR2 is FQNEAQ (reference sequence). The trim removed 3 bases at V and 5 bases at J, leaving 7 bases unmatched. CDR3 DNA sequence: TGTGCCAGCAGCTTGGACAGGGGGTTATGGGACAATGAGCAGTTCTTC. This sequence encodes CASSLDRGLWDNEQFF.

This sequence joins TRBV19 and TRBJ1-5; tentative D call: TRBD1 (5 bases). Germline V lookup: CDR1 LNHDA, CDR2 SQIVND (reference sequence). The V end was cut by 7 bases, the J end by 0 bases, with 13 bases between. The CDR3 has 15 residues. The CDR3 coding sequence is TGTGCCAGTAAGGTGACAGACAGTAGCAATCAGCCCCAGCATTTT. It yields the protein CASKVTDSSNQPQHF.

This sequence joins TRBV7-2 and TRBJ2-3; 10 bases map to TRBD1. Losses at the gene ends were 5 bases for V and 5 bases for J; bases not matched to a gene: 16. The germline CDR1 and CDR2 sequences are SGHTA and FQGNSA. The CDR3 length is 18 residues. The CDR3 reads CASSNNRLGQGFGDTQYF. The CDR3 DNA sequence: TGTGCCAGCAGCAATAATCGCCTGGGACAGGGGTTTGGAGATACGCAGTATTTT.

This clone was found once. The chain is built from TRBV18 and TRBJ1-1; D possibly corresponds to TRBD1 (5 bases). V shed 3 bases and J shed 4 bases, with 21 bases lying between them. The CDR3 length is 17 residues. CDR1 KGHSH and CDR2 LQKENI come from the germline V gene. DNA of the CDR3: TGTGCCAGCTCACCTATAGAGGTCCTGTTAGGGGCCACTGAAGCTTTCTTT. This encodes CASSPIEVLLGATEAFF.

The rearrangement uses TRBV19 and TRBJ1-6; 8 bases align to TRBD1. The V segment lost 3 bases and the J segment 8 bases; nucleotides outside the gene matches: 3. This CDR3 spans 14 amino acids. Per the germline V gene, CDR1 is LNHDA and CDR2 is SQIVND (reference sequence). CDR3 sequence: CASSIGTGHSPLHF. Written as DNA, the CDR3 is TGTGCCAGTAGTATCGGGACAGGCCATTCACCCCTCCACTTT.

The V call is TRBV4-1, the J call TRBJ2-7, with a weak D call TRBD2 (5 bases). The length of the CDR3 is 13 residues. V shed 1 base and J shed 7 bases, with 11 bases lying between them. In germline, CDR1 is MGHRA, CDR2 YSYEKL. The CDR3 coding sequence is TGCGCCAGCAGCCAAGCCTCGGGGATTGAGCAGTACTTC. Protein: CASSQASGIEQYF.

This clone came up once. V and J are TRBV24-1 and TRBJ2-5; 7 nucleotides match TRBD1. J gave up 1 base and V 4 bases, and 5 bases lay outside the gene matches. Germline V gene lookup returns CDR1 KGHDR and CDR2 SFDVKD. The CDR3 length is 15 residues. CDR3 residues: CATSDQDRFQETQYF. The DNA for the CDR3 is TGTGCCACCAGTGACCAGGACAGGTTCCAAGAGACCCAGTACTTC.

The count of this clone is one. This chain joins TRBV6-5 and TRBJ2-7, with 7 nucleotides matching TRBD2. The germline gives CDR1 MNHEY, CDR2 SVGAGI. The CDR3 consists of 15 residues. The ends lost 2 bases at V and 2 bases at J; junction bases unmatched: 6. The CDR3 bases are TGTGCCAGCAGTTACACGCCGGGGGGACCCTACGAGCAGTACTTC. This codes for CASSYTPGGPYEQYF.

This clone was seen a few times. The chain joins TRBV10-3 to TRBJ1-4, with 8 bases fitting TRBD1. The germline V gene has CDR1 ENHRY and CDR2 SYGVKD. V lost 3 bases to trimming and J lost 7 bases; unmatched junction nucleotides: 10. CDR3 size: 16 residues. CDR3 nucleotide sequence: TGTGCCATCAGTGAAGGGCAGACAGGGGAAGTTGAAAAACTGTTTTTT. It specifies CAISEGQTGEVEKLFF.

The rearrangement joins TRBV10-3 to TRBJ1-5; D remains ambiguous. The germline gives CDR1 ENHRY, CDR2 SYGVKD. The CDR3 is made up of 13 amino acids. V lost 1 base, J lost 6 bases, and 7 bases lay in between. CDR3 loop: CAISELVGQPQHF. The CDR3 DNA sequence: TGTGCCATCAGTGAGTTAGTTGGTCAGCCCCAGCATTTT.

This sequence joins TRBV7-3 and TRBJ2-1, with D unclear. Deletions cut 5 bases from V and 6 bases from J, with 11 bases between. The CDR3 spans 13 residues. Germline V CDR1 and CDR2: SGHTA, FQGTGA. For the CDR3, the DNA is TGTGCCAGCAGCCCAATAGCTGGCAATGAGCAGTTCTTC. As protein: CASSPIAGNEQFF.

The V and J genes are TRBV6-1 and TRBJ2-1; 12 nucleotides match TRBD2. With V trimmed by 2 bases and J by 3 bases, 5 bases remained unmatched. This CDR3 spans 17 amino acids. Per the germline V gene, CDR1 is MNHNS and CDR2 is SASEGT. The CDR3 protein is CASSEMTSGSLYNEQFF. The CDR3 region has the DNA TGTGCCAGCAGTGAAATGACTAGCGGGAGTCTCTACAATGAGCAGTTCTTC.

This rearrangement joins TRBV19 to TRBJ2-7; 9 positions agree with TRBD1. V lost 5 bases, J lost 3 bases, and 11 bases stayed unmatched. The germline V gene encodes CDR1 LNHDA and CDR2 SQIVND (reference sequence). The CDR3 contains 16 residues. The CDR3 DNA reads TGTGCCAGTAGTCCATACCGGGACAGGGACAACTACGAGCAGTACTTC. This translates into CASSPYRDRDNYEQYF.

The V and J genes are TRBV23-1 and TRBJ2-7, with a possible D match to TRBD1 (6 bases). TRBV23-1 is sorted into the ORF group, with uncertain function. V lost 1 base to trimming and J lost 6 bases, with 7 bases between them. The CDR3 runs 12 residues. This CDR3 reads CASSQLGAEQYF. In DNA, the CDR3 is TGCGCCAGCAGTCAATTGGGGGCCGAGCAGTACTTC.

This sequence joins TRBV24-1 and TRBJ2-1, with 9 bases aligning to TRBD2. CDR3 length equals 17 residues. V shed 0 bases and J 7 bases; nucleotides not matched to a gene: 9. CDR1 and CDR2 (germline): KGHDR, SFDVKD. CDR3 residues: CATSDLGGSGRQNEQFF. The CDR3, as DNA: TGTGCCACCAGTGATTTGGGGGGTAGCGGGAGACAAAATGAGCAGTTCTTC.

For this clone: Other DNA variants within this sample encode the same CDR3. The rearrangement uses TRBV12-5 and TRBJ2-3; 8 nucleotides match TRBD2. Per germline, CDR1 LGHNT and CDR2 FRNRAP. The CDR3 loop spans 17 amino acids. V lost 7 bases to trimming and J lost 3 bases; unmatched junction nucleotides: 15. The CDR3 is CASASGGRGGATDTQYF. DNA of the CDR3: TGTGCTAGTGCCAGCGGGGGAAGGGGGGGGGCGACAGATACGCAGTATTTT.

This clone was observed a handful of times. This chain joins TRBV6-6 and TRBJ2-7; the D gene is possibly TRBD2 (5 bases). CDR1 and CDR2 (germline): MNHNY, SVGAGI (reference sequence). The CDR3 has 12 amino acids. Deletions cut 10 bases from V and 6 bases from J, with 16 bases between. CDR3 sequence reads: CATRREYGEQYF. CDR3 in DNA: TGTGCCACACGAAGGGAGTATGGCGAGCAGTACTTC.

The CDR3: CATSIGTSNEQFF. The CDR3 DNA reads as TGTGCCACCAGCATTGGGACTAGCAATGAGCAGTTCTTC. The J gene is TRBJ2-1, the V gene TRBV15; 8 bases are shared with TRBD2. The CDR3 spans 13 residues. Looked up from germline, CDR1 is LNHNV and CDR2 is YYDKDF (reference sequence). The V segment lost 4 bases and the J segment 6 bases; nucleotides outside the gene matches: 2.